Listed below are T cell receptor beta chains from one sample, sequenced in a study of T cells expressing NK-cell markers. For each CDR3 protein, TCRdb gives one entry from its re-call of the 5' RACE reads, without DNA. The listing contains about 260,000 distinct CDR3 sequences. Material: blood T cells: a sorted CD56 or NKG2C T cell subset, CD4+ or CD8+ T cells, or bulk PBMC T cells (not recorded which). These receptors all come from a man aged 18 to 30 in good health. Each CDR3 is given with its conserved first and last residue.

j_gene,v_gene,len,CDR3aa
TRBJ1-2,TRBV12-3/TRBV12-4,15,CASSLLMTAREGYTF
TRBJ2-7,TRBV6-2/TRBV6-3,13,CASSHGLPYEQYF
TRBJ2-3,TRBV19,14,CASSIARSSDTQYF
TRBJ2-1,TRBV29-1,15,CSVFGLAHSYNEQFF
TRBJ2-2,TRBV6-5,16,CASSYGAQEGTGELFF
TRBJ2-1,TRBV5-1,17,CASSLVGRESSYNEQFF
TRBJ1-5,TRBV29-1,11,CSAGSDQPQHF
TRBJ2-5,TRBV29-1,14,CSVVLAGTRETQYF
TRBJ1-1,TRBV5-6,16,CASSPGTGGEHTEAFF
TRBJ2-2,TRBV12-3/TRBV12-4,16,CASSPASGSSTGELFF
TRBJ2-1,TRBV10-3,14,CAIVGDSPYNEQFF
TRBJ2-1,TRBV7-8,14,CASSTRVGSVEQFF
TRBJ2-1,TRBV10-3,16,CAISESRSTGNHEQFF
TRBJ2-2,TRBV9,14,CASRGTMNTGELFF
TRBJ2-6,TRBV20-1,15,CSADLRAAGANVLTF
TRBJ2-3,TRBV20-1,13,CSASDSVADTQYF
TRBJ2-7,TRBV12-3/TRBV12-4,12,CASSSDFYEQYF
TRBJ1-1,TRBV15,16,CATSALLSPVNTEAFF
TRBJ2-2,TRBV14,15,CASSLDTWNTGELFF
TRBJ2-5,TRBV4-2,14,CASSQDRRAETQYF
TRBJ2-5,TRBV12-5,11,CASGRRETQYF
TRBJ2-3,TRBV20-1,15,CSANRDRGLADTQYF
TRBJ2-1,TRBV28,12,CASPDARGEQFF